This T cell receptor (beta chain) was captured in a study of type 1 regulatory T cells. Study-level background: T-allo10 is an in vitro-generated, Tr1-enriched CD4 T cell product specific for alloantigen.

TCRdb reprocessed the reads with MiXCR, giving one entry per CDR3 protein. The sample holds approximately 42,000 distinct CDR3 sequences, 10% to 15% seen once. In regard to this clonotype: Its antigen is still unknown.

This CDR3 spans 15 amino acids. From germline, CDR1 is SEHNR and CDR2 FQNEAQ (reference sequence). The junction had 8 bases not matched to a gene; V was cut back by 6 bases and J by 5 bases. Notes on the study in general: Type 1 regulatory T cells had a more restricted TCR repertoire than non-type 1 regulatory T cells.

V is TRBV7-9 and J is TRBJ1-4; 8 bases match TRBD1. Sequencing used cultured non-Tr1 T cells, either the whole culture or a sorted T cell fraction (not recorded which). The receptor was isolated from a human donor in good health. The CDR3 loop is CASRSAGTGNEKLFF. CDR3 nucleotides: TGTGCCAGCAGATCCGCCGGGACAGGCAATGAAAAACTGTTTTTT.